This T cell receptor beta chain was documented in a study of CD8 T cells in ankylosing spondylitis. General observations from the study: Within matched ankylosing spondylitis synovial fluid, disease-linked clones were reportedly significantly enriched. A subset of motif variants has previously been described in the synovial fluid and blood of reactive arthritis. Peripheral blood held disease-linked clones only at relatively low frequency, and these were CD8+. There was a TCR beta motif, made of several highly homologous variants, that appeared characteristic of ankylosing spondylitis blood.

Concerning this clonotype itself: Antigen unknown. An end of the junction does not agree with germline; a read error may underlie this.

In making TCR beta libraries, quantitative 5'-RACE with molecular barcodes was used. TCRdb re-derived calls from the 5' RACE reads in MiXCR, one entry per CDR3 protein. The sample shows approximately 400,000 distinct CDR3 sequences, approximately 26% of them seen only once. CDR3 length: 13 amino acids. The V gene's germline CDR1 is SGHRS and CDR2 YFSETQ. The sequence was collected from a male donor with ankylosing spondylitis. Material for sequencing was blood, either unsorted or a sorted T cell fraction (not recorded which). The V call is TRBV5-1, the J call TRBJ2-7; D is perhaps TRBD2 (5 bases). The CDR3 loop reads CTSSLLGANEQYF. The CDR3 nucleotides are TGCACCAGCAGCTTGTTGGGAGCGAACGAGCAGTACTTC.